The TCR beta chain described here comes from a study of blood T cell repertoires in COVID-19. Study summary: The analysed material was cDNA or gDNA that came from T cells, B-cell-depleted T cells, or PBMCs.

CDR1 and CDR2 (germline): MGHDK, SYGVNS. Trimming shortened V by 3 bases and J by 4 bases, and 12 bases separated the two germline ends. The CDR3 covers 15 residues. Original processing methods: By means of reference gene primer amplification, nucleated cell counts were estimated. TCRdb keeps only in-frame clones here, not all; method: immunoSEQ multiplex PCR. V, J and clone size are those of that table, while D and trimming were read from the DNA. The repertoire has 150,000 to 200,000 clones, approximately 86% of them found once; the top ten carry 6% to 7.5%. The sequencing input was peripheral blood. The V and J genes are TRBV25-1 and TRBJ1-4, with D tentatively TRBD1 (6 bases). The receptor was isolated from a woman aged 80 or over in a cohort sampled during active or convalescent COVID-19. The chain's CDR3 is CASSDPGELNEKLFF. The CDR3 region has the DNA TGTGCCAGCAGTGACCCAGGGGAGCTTAATGAAAAACTGTTTTTT.